One sample yielded the 24 T cell receptor beta chains listed below, sequenced in a study of blood T cell repertoires in COVID-19. Libraries were prepared by immunoSEQ multiplex PCR; TCRdb keeps only in-frame clonotypes and omits some of them. The table lists about 190,000 clones, 70% to 90% of them singletons. The sequenced material came from peripheral blood. The receptors were gathered from a woman of 80 years or more with acute or convalescent COVID-19.

This clone was seen more than once but under ten times. The J gene is TRBJ1-6, the V gene TRBV5-4, with 7 bases identical to TRBD1. The germline V gene has CDR1 SGHNT and CDR2 YYREEE (reference sequence). The junction had 9 bases not matched to a gene; V was cut back by 3 bases and J by 9 bases. This CDR3 has 15 amino acids. Written as DNA, the CDR3 is TGTGCCAGCAGCTCCCCTTCAGGGGGGAGTTCACCCCTCCACTTT. The encoded protein is CASSSPSGGSSPLHF.

The rearrangement uses TRBV7-2 and TRBJ2-1; 8 bases line up with TRBD1. The CDR3 loop spans 14 amino acids. CDR1 is SGHTA, CDR2 FQGNSA, per germline. Trimming removed 5 bases from V and 6 bases from J; junction bases left unmatched: 6. CDR3 sequence reads: CASSQDRGSNEQFF. CDR3 nucleotide sequence: TGTGCCAGCAGCCAAGACAGGGGTAGCAATGAGCAGTTCTTC.

V gene TRBV5-1 combines with J gene TRBJ2-3; D unclear. The V end lost 0 bases, the J end lost 4 bases, and 12 bases lay between the germline ends. CDR1 is SGHRS and CDR2 is YFSETQ in the germline V gene. The CDR3 covers 15 residues. The CDR3 region is CASSLVTRHPDTQYF. CDR3 bases: TGCGCCAGCAGCTTGGTTACGAGGCACCCAGATACGCAGTATTTT. The full variable domain, completed using reference TRBV5-1 and TRBJ2-3, is KAGVTQTPRYLIKTRGQQVTLSCSPISGHRSVSWYQQTPGQGLQFLFEYFSETQRNKGNFPGRFSGRQFSNSRSEMNVSTLELGDSALYLCASSLVTRHPDTQYFGPGTRLTVL.

The J gene is TRBJ2-5, the V gene TRBV7-2; no reliable D call. V lost 2 bases, J lost 3 bases, and 13 bases lay in between. Germline-derived CDR1 and CDR2 are SGHTA and FQGNSA. This CDR3 comprises 15 residues. The CDR3 DNA follows: TGTGCCAGCAGCTTAATGGGCTCGGTAGAAGAGACCCAGTACTTC. Amino acid sequence: CASSLMGSVEETQYF.

The chain joins TRBV28 to TRBJ2-1; 14 nucleotides align to TRBD2. The V segment lost 6 bases and the J segment 8 bases; nucleotides outside the gene matches: 9. The CDR3 is 16 amino acids. Germline V gene sequence: CDR1 MDHEN, CDR2 SYDVKM. The CDR3 sequence: CASRPPGLAGADEQFF. The CDR3 DNA reads as TGTGCCAGCAGACCTCCGGGACTAGCGGGAGCGGATGAGCAGTTCTTC.

A few counts support this clone. The V and J genes are TRBV10-3 and TRBJ1-1, with unresolved D. CDR1 ENHRY and CDR2 SYGVKD come from the germline V gene. This CDR3 has 11 amino acids. V was shortened by 5 bases and J by 6 bases, with 7 bases between the two germline ends. The CDR3 reads CAISSLSEAFF. For the CDR3, the DNA is TGTGCCATCAGTAGCCTCTCTGAAGCTTTCTTT.

DNA of the CDR3: TGTGCCAGCAGCCGTCCGGTAAAAGCTTTCTTT. Its protein is CASSRPVKAFF. V gene TRBV6-5 combines with J gene TRBJ1-1, with unresolved D. The germline gives CDR1 MNHEY, CDR2 SVGAGI. The CDR3 extends over 11 amino acids. V lost 6 bases and J 9 bases, leaving 11 bases between the germline ends.

CDR3 DNA sequence: TGCGCCAGCAGCCCCCAGGGGGCTGTCACTGAAGCTTTCTTT. Encoded protein: CASSPQGAVTEAFF. The chain is built from TRBV5-1 and TRBJ1-1; 8 bases agree with TRBD1. Germline V gene sequence: CDR1 SGHRS, CDR2 YFSETQ. The CDR3 runs 14 residues. V gave up 4 bases and J gave up 4 bases; unmatched junction bases: 6. The full variable domain, in which reference TRBV5-1 and TRBJ1-1 provide the parts outside the CDR3, is KAGVTQTPRYLIKTRGQQVTLSCSPISGHRSVSWYQQTPGQGLQFLFEYFSETQRNKGNFPGRFSGRQFSNSRSEMNVSTLELGDSALYLCASSPQGAVTEAFFGQGTRLTVV.

The chain links TRBV2 to TRBJ2-1; TRBD1 aligns across 7 bases. CDR3 length equals 14 residues. Germline CDR1 SNHLY, CDR2 FYNNEI. V lost 6 bases and J lost 9; bases outside the gene matches: 11. CDR3 in amino acids: CASRDTRQGPEQFF. The CDR3 coding sequence is TGTGCCAGCAGGGATACGAGACAGGGACCTGAGCAGTTCTTC.

This rearrangement joins TRBV28 to TRBJ1-1, with TRBD1 matching 9 bases. Germline V gene lookup returns CDR1 MDHEN and CDR2 SYDVKM. This CDR3 contains 13 residues. Trimming at V came to 5 bases and at J to 7 bases, leaving 5 bases not matched to a gene. CDR3 protein: CASSTPGQGEAFF. CDR3 in DNA: TGTGCCAGCAGTACTCCGGGACAGGGTGAAGCTTTCTTT.

This rearrangement joins TRBV5-1 to TRBJ2-2; 9 nucleotides align to TRBD2. This CDR3 comprises 16 residues. V was pared by 1 base and J by 4 bases, with 5 bases of the junction left unmatched. In germline, CDR1 is SGHRS, CDR2 YFSETQ. The CDR3 DNA is TGCGCCAGCAGCTTGAGTAGCGGGAGTAGCACCGGGGAGCTGTTTTTT. Translating it yields CASSLSSGSSTGELFF.

The chain uses TRBV10-3 and TRBJ1-3, with a possible D match to TRBD1 (5 bases). Between the trimmed V and J ends, which lost 3 bases and 2 bases, there was a span of 14 bases. CDR1 is ENHRY, CDR2 SYGVKD, per germline. This CDR3 contains 16 residues. The CDR3 bases are TGTGCCATCAGTGAAGGACACATTATCACTGGAAACACCATATATTTT. It translates to CAISEGHIITGNTIYF.

V and J are TRBV4-1 and TRBJ1-6; a weak D match, TRBD1 (6 bases). The CDR3 totals 18 residues. Germline CDR1 MGHRA, CDR2 YSYEKL. Trimming removed 0 bases at V and 8 bases at J, with 20 bases between. The CDR3 reads CASSQDGRPGRGYSPLHF. Here the CDR3 DNA reads TGCGCCAGCAGCCAAGATGGGCGGCCGGGTAGGGGGTATTCACCCCTCCACTTT.

This clone occurred once. This sequence joins TRBV6-5 and TRBJ2-4; D gene ambiguous. This CDR3 is 14 amino acids long. The ends were cut back, 4 bases at V and 9 bases at J, with 16 bases in the middle. CDR1 and CDR2 (germline): MNHEY, SVGAGI. CDR3 sequence (DNA): TGTGCCAGCAGTTCCTTAGGAACCGAGGTCATTCAGTACTTC. Encoded protein: CASSSLGTEVIQYF.

The genes are TRBV29-1 and TRBJ2-4; 7 bases are a match to TRBD2. Per germline, CDR1 SQVTM and CDR2 ANQGSEA. This CDR3 comprises 15 residues. The ends lost 3 bases at V and 9 bases at J; junction bases unmatched: 14. The CDR3 DNA reads TGCAGCGTTGATGAGGTGGGCGGGAGTAGGGGCATTCAGTACTTC. Translated: CSVDEVGGSRGIQYF.

The chain uses TRBV9 and TRBJ2-3; D is perhaps TRBD2 (6 bases). The V end was cut by 4 bases, the J end by 0 bases, with 9 bases between. The CDR3 length is 14 residues. Germline-derived CDR1 and CDR2 are SGDLS and YYNGEE. DNA of the CDR3: TGTGCCAGCAGCCCTACTAGCAGCACAGATACGCAGTATTTT. Its protein is CASSPTSSTDTQYF.

This clone was seen once. The chain carries TRBV28 and TRBJ2-4; 9 nucleotides match TRBD1. CDR3 length: 16 residues. With 7 bases clipped from V and 3 bases from J, the junction kept 10 bases outside the gene matches. Germline CDR1 MDHEN, CDR2 SYDVKM. CDR3 region: CASTFTGGAGKNIQYF. As DNA, the CDR3 is TGTGCCAGCACCTTCACAGGGGGCGCCGGCAAAAACATTCAGTACTTC. Drawing the rest from reference TRBV28 and TRBJ2-4, the complete variable domain is DVKVTQSSRYLVKRTGEKVFLECVQDMDHENMFWYRQDPGLGLRLIYFSYDVKMKEKGDIPEGYSVSREKKERFSLILESASTNQTSMYLCASTFTGGAGKNIQYFGAGTRLSVL.

The chain links TRBV7-9 to TRBJ1-1; 9 bases map to TRBD1. The CDR3 runs 14 residues. Losses at the gene ends were 5 bases for V and 5 bases for J; bases not matched to a gene: 6. Germline V gene data show CDR1 as SEHNR and CDR2 as FQNEAQ (reference sequence). The CDR3 sequence: CASSLQGAETEAFF. DNA of the CDR3: TGTGCCAGCAGCCTACAGGGGGCGGAAACTGAAGCTTTCTTT.

This chain connects TRBV2 to TRBJ1-6; no firm D call. CDR1 is SNHLY and CDR2 is FYNNEI in the germline V gene. Trimming took off 3 bases at V and 6 bases at J, with 9 bases between the two ends. CDR3 length equals 14 residues. CDR3 nucleotide sequence: TGTGCCAGCAGTGAGGGGAGGGTTAATTCACCCCTCCACTTT. Its translation is CASSEGRVNSPLHF.

To note about this clone: Other nucleotide sequences from this sample produce the same CDR3. The chain is built from TRBV29-1 and TRBJ1-5, with D perhaps TRBD1 (5 bases). Deletions cut 6 bases from V and 4 bases from J, with 7 bases between. Germline values: CDR1 SQVTM, CDR2 ANQGSEA. The CDR3 is made up of 11 amino acids. The CDR3 nucleotides are TGCAGCGTGGGGGGTAATCAGCCCCAGCATTTT. It yields the protein CSVGGNQPQHF.

This clone was picked up a small number of times. The chain employs TRBV5-1 and TRBJ2-7; D is undetermined. Per the germline V gene, CDR1 is SGHRS and CDR2 is YFSETQ. The V end was cut by 1 base, the J end by 0 bases, with 8 bases between. There are 14 residues in the CDR3. The CDR3 DNA sequence: TGCGCCAGCAGCTTGAGACTGAACTCCTACGAGCAGTACTTC. Protein sequence: CASSLRLNSYEQYF.

The V and J genes are TRBV3-1 (or the pseudogene TRBV3-2) and TRBJ1-5; possibly TRBD1 for D (6 bases). In germline, CDR1 is LGHDT, CDR2 YNNKEL (reference sequence). Deletions cut 5 bases from V and 4 bases from J, with 18 bases between. This CDR3 comprises 16 residues. In DNA, the CDR3 is TGTGCCAGCAGCGCAAACGGCCGGGGGGCGAATCAGCCCCAGCATTTT. Amino acid sequence: CASSANGRGANQPQHF.

This clone occurred once. The V and J genes are TRBV12-5 and TRBJ2-7, with D possibly matching TRBD2 (6 bases). CDR3 length: 16 amino acids. The V and J ends lost 0 bases and 0 bases respectively, with 12 bases between them. Germline V CDR1 and CDR2: LGHNT, FRNRAP. The CDR3 bases are TGTGCTAGTGGTTTGGTACGGGGCGGGGTCTCCTACGAGCAGTACTTC. Translating it yields CASGLVRGGVSYEQYF.

J is TRBJ2-1 and V is TRBV27; 8 bases are a match to TRBD2. With V trimmed by 4 bases and J by 0 bases, 8 bases remained unmatched. The CDR3 consists of 17 residues. From germline, CDR1 is MNHEY and CDR2 SMNVEV (reference sequence). The CDR3 nucleotides read TGTGCCAGCAGTTCTCGGACTAGCTGGAGCTCCTACAATGAGCAGTTCTTC. Translating gives CASSSRTSWSSYNEQFF.